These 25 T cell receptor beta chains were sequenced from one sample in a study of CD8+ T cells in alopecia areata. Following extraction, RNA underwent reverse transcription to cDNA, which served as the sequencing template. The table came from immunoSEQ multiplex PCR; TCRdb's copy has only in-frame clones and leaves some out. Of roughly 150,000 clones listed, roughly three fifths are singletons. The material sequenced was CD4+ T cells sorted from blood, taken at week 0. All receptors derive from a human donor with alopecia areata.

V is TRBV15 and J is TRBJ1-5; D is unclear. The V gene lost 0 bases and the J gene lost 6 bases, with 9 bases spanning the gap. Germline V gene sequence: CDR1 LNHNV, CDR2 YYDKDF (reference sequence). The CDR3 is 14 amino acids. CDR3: CATSREDVGQPQHF. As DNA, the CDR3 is TGTGCCACCAGCAGAGAGGATGTGGGTCAGCCCCAGCATTTT.

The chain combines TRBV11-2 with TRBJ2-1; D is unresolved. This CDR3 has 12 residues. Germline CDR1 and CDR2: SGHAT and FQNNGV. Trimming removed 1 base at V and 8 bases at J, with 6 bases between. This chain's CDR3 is CASSLGLHEQFF. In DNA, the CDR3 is TGTGCCAGCAGCTTAGGTTTGCATGAGCAGTTCTTC.

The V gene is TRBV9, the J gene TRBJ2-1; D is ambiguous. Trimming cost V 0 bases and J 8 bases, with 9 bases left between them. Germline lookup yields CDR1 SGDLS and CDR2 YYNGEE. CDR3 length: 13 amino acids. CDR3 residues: CASSVGGQDEQFF. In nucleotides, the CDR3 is TGTGCCAGCAGCGTAGGGGGTCAGGATGAGCAGTTCTTC.

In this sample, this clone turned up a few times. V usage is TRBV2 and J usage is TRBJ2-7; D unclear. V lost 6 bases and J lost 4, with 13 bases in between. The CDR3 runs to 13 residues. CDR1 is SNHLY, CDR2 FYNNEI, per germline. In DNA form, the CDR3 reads TGTGCCAGCAGACTGTCCCAGAGTTACGAGCAGTACTTC. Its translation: CASRLSQSYEQYF.

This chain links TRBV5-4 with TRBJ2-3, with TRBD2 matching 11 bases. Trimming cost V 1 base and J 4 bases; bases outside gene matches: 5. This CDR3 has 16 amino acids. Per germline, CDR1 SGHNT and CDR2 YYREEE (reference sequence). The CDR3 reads CASSLIAGGPADTQYF. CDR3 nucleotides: TGTGCCAGCAGCTTGATAGCGGGGGGGCCCGCAGATACGCAGTATTTT. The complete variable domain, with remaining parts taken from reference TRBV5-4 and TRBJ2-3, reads ETGVTQSPTHLIKTRGQQVTLRCSSQSGHNTVSWYQQALGQGPQFIFQYYREEENGRGNFPPRFSGLQFPNYSSELNVNALELDDSALYLCASSLIAGGPADTQYFGPGTRLTVL.

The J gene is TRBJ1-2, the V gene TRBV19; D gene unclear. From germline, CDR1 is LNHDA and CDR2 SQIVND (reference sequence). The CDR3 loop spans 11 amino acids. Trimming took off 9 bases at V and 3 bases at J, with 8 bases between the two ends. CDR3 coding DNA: TGTGCCAGCCGAGGATACTATGGCTACACCTTC. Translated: CASRGYYGYTF.

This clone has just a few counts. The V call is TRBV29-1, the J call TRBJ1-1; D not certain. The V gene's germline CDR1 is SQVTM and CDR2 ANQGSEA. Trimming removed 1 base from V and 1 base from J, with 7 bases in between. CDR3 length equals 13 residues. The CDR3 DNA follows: TGCAGCGTTGAAGGCCCAGCGAACACTGAAGCTTTCTTT. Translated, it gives CSVEGPANTEAFF.

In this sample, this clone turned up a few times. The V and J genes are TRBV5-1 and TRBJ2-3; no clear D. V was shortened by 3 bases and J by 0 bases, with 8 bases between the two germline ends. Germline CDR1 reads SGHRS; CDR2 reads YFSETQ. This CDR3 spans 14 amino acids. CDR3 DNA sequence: TGCGCCAGCAGCTCGGAACCAAGCACAGATACGCAGTATTTT. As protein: CASSSEPSTDTQYF.

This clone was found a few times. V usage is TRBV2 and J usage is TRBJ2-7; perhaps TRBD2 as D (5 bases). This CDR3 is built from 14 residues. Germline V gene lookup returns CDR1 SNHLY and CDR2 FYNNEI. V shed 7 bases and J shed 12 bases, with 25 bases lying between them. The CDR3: CASNLGRPPGIRYF. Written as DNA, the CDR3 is TGTGCCAGCAACCTAGGGCGGCCCCCGGGGATCCGGTACTTC.

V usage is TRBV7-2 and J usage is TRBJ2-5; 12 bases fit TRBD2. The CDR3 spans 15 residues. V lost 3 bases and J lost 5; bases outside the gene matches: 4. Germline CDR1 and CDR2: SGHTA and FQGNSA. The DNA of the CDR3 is TGTGCCAGCAGCTTCGGGACTAGCGGGTGGGAGACCCAGTACTTC. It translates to CASSFGTSGWETQYF.

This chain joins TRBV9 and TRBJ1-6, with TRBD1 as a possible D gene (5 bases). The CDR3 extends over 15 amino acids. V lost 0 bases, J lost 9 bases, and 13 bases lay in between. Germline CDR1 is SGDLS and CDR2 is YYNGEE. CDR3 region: CASSVEGRVGSPLHF. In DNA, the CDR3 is TGTGCCAGCAGCGTAGAGGGCAGGGTGGGTTCACCCCTCCACTTT.

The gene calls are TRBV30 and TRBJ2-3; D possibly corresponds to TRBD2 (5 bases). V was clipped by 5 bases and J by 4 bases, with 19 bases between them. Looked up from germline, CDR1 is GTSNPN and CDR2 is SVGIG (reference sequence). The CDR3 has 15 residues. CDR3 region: CAWSPWGVRADTQYF. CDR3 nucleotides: TGTGCCTGGTCCCCTTGGGGAGTTAGGGCAGATACGCAGTATTTT.

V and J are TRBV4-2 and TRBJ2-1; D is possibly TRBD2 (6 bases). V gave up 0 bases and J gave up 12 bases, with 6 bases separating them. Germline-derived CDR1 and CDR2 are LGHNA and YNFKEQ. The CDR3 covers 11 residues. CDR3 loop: CASSQEGGQFF. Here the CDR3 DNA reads TGTGCCAGCAGCCAAGAGGGGGGGCAGTTCTTC.

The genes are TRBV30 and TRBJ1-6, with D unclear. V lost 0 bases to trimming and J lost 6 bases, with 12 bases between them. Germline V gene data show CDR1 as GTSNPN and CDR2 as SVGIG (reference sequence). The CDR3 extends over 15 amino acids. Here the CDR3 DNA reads TGTGCCTGGAGTGTACCTGGAGGGAGTAATTCACCCCTCCACTTT. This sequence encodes CAWSVPGGSNSPLHF.

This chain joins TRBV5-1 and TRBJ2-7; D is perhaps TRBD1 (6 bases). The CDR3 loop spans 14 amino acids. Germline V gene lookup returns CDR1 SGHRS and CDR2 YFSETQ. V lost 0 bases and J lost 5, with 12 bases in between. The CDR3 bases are TGCGCCAGCAGCTTGGGACAACAGGGCCACGAGCAGTACTTC. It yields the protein CASSLGQQGHEQYF.

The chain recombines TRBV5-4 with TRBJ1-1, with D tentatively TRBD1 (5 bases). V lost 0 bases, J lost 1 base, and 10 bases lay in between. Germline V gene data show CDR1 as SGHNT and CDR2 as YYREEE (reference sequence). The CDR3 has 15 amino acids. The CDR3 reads CASSLARGRNTEAFF. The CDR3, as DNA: TGTGCCAGCAGCTTGGCCCGGGGCCGGAACACTGAAGCTTTCTTT.

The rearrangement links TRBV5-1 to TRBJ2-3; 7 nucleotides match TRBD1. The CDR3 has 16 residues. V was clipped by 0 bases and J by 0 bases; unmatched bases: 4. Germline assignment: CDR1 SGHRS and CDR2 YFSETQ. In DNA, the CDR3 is TGCGCCAGCAGCTTGGGGGGACAGTCTAGCACAGATACGCAGTATTTT. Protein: CASSLGGQSSTDTQYF. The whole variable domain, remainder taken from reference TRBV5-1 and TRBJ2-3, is KAGVTQTPRYLIKTRGQQVTLSCSPISGHRSVSWYQQTPGQGLQFLFEYFSETQRNKGNFPGRFSGRQFSNSRSEMNVSTLELGDSALYLCASSLGGQSSTDTQYFGPGTRLTVL.

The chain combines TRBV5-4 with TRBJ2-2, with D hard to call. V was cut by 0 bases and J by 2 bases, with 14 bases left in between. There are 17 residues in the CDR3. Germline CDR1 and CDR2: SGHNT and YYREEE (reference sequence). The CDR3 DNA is TGTGCCAGCAGCTTGGGACTTCCCCGATACAACACCGGGGAGCTGTTTTTT. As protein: CASSLGLPRYNTGELFF.

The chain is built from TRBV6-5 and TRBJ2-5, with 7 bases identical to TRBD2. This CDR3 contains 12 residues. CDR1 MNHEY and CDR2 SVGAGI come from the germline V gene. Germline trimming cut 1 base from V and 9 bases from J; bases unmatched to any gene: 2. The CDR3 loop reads CASSYLGGAQYF. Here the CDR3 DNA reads TGTGCCAGCAGTTACTTGGGGGGGGCCCAGTACTTC.

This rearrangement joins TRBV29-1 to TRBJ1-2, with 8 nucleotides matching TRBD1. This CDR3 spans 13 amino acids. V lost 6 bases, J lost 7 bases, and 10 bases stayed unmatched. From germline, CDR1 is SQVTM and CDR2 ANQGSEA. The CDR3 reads CSVSGQVRGGYTF. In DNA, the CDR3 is TGCAGCGTCTCGGGACAGGTTCGTGGTGGCTACACCTTC. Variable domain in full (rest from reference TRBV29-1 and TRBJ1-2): SAVISQKPSRDICQRGTSLTIQCQVDSQVTMMFWYRQQPGQSLTLIATANQGSEATYESGFVIDKFPISRPNLTFSTLTVSNMSPEDSSIYLCSVSGQVRGGYTFGSGTRLTVV.

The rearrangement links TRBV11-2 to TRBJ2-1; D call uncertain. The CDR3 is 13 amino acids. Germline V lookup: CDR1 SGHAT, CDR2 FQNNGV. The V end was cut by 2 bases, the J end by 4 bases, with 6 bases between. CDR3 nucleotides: TGTGCCAGCAGCTTAAGTGAGTACAATGAGCAGTTCTTC. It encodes CASSLSEYNEQFF.

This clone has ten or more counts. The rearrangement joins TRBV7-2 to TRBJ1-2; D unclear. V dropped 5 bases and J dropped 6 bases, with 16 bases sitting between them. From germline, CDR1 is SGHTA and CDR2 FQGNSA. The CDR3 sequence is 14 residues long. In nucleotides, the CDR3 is TGTGCCAGCAGCCCCCGGATCGAACTCGATGGCTACACCTTC. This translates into CASSPRIELDGYTF.

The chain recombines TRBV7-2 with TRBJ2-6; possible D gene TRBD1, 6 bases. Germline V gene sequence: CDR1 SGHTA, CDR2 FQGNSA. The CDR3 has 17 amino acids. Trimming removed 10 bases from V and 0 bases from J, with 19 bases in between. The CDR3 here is CATNREPNFSGANVLTF. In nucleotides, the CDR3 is TGTGCCACCAACAGGGAGCCGAACTTCTCTGGGGCCAACGTCCTGACTTTC.

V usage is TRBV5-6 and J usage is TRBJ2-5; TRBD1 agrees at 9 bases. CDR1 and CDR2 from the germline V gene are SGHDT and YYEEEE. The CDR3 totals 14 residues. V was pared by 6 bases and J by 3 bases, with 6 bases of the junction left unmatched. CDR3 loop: CASTPGQGKETQYF. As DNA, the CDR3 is TGTGCCAGCACCCCGGGACAGGGAAAAGAGACCCAGTACTTC.

DNA for the CDR3: TGTGCCAGCACAGGGTCCCAAGAGACCCAGTACTTC. Protein product: CASTGSQETQYF. V usage is TRBV25-1 and J usage is TRBJ2-5; D perhaps matches TRBD1 (5 bases). Germline CDR1 reads MGHDK; CDR2 reads SYGVNS. This CDR3 has 12 residues. Deletions cut 7 bases from V and 1 base from J, with 7 bases between.